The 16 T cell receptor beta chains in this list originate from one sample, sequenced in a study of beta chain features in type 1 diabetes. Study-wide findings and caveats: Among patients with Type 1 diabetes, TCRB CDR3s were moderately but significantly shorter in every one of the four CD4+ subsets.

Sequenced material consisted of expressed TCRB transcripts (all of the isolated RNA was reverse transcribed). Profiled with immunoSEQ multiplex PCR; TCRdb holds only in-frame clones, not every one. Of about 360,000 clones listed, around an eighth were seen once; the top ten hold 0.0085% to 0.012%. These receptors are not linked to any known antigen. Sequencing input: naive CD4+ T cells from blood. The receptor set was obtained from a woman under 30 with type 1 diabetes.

CDR3 protein: CASGLRQVTEAFF. The DNA of the CDR3 is TGTGCCAGCGGATTGAGACAGGTTACTGAAGCTTTCTTT. The chain joins TRBV28 to TRBJ1-1; weak D call: TRBD1 (6 bases). The CDR3 totals 13 residues. Trimming took off 8 bases at V and 5 bases at J, with 15 bases between the two ends. Germline CDR1 MDHEN, CDR2 SYDVKM.

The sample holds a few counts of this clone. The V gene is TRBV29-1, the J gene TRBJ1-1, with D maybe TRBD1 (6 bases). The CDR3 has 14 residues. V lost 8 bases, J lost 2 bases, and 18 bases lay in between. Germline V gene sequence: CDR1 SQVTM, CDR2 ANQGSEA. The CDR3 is CSWIFLGANTEAFF. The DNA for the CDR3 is TGCAGCTGGATCTTTTTGGGGGCAAACACTGAAGCTTTCTTT.

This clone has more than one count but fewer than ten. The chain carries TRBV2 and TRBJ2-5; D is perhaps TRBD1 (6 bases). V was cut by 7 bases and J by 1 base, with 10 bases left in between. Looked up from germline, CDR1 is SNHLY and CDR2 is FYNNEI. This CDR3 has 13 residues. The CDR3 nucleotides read TGTGCCAGCAACATACAGGGCCAAGAGACCCAGTACTTC. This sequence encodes CASNIQGQETQYF.

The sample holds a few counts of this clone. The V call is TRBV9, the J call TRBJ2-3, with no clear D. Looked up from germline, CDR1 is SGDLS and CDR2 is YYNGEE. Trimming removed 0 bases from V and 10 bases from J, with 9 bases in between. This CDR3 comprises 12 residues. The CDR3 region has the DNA TGTGCCAGCAGCGTAGGCGATCGAGCGCAGTATTTT. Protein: CASSVGDRAQYF.

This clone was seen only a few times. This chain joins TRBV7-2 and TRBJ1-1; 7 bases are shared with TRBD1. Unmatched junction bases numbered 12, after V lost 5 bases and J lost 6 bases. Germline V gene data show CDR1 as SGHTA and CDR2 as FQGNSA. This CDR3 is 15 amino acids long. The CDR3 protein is CASSGQMTGQAEAFF. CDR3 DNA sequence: TGTGCCAGCAGCGGACAGATGACAGGGCAAGCTGAAGCTTTCTTT.

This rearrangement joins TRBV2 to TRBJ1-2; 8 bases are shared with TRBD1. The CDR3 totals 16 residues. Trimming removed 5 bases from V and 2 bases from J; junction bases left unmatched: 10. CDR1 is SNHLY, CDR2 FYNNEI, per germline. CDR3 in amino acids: CASSKNGPGGNYGYTF. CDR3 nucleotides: TGTGCCAGCAGTAAAAATGGGCCAGGGGGCAACTATGGCTACACCTTC. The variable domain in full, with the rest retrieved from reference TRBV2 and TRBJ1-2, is EPEVTQTPSHQVTQMGQEVILRCVPISNHLYFYWYRQILGQKVEFLVSFYNNEISEKSEIFDDQFSVERPDGSNFTLKIRSTKLEDSAMYFCASSKNGPGGNYGYTFGSGTRLTVV.

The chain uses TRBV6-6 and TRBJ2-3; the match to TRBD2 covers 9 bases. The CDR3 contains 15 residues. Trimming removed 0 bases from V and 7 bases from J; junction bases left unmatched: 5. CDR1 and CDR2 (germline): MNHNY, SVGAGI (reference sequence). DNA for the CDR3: TGTGCCAGCAGTTACTCTAGCGGGAGATCGTATACGCAGTATTTT. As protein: CASSYSSGRSYTQYF.

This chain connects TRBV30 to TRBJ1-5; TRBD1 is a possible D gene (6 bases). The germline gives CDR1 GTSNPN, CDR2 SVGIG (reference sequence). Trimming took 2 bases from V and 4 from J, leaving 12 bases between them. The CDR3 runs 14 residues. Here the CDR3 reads CAWSQQGMNQPQHF. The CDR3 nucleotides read TGTGCCTGGAGTCAACAGGGTATGAATCAGCCCCAGCATTTT.

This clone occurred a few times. Here the CDR3 reads CASSPDFNEKLFF. The CDR3 DNA reads TGTGCCAGCAGCCCCGACTTTAATGAAAAACTGTTTTTT. The chain combines TRBV4-2 with TRBJ1-4; D gene ambiguous. Trimming removed 4 bases from V and 4 bases from J, with 7 bases in between. Germline values: CDR1 LGHNA, CDR2 YNFKEQ. The CDR3 loop spans 13 amino acids.

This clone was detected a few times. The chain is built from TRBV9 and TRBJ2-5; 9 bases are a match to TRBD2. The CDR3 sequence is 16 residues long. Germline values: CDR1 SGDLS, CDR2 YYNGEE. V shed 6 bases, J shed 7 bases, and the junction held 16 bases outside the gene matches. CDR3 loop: CASTTGLTSGGGTQYF. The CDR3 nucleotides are TGTGCCAGCACCACTGGGTTGACTAGCGGCGGAGGGACCCAGTACTTC.

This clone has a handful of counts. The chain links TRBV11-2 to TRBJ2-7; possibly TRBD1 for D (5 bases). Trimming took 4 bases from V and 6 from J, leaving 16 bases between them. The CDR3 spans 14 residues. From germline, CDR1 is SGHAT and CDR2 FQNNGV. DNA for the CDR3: TGTGCCAGCAGCTCACTACAGGCTCCTGGCGAGCAGTACTTC. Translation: CASSSLQAPGEQYF.

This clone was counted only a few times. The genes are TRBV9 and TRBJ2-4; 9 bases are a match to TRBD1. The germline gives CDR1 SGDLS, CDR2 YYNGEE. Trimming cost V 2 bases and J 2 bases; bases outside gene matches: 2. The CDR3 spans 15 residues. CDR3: CASSVGTGSKNIQYF. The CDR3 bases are TGTGCCAGCAGCGTGGGGACAGGGTCCAAAAACATTCAGTACTTC.

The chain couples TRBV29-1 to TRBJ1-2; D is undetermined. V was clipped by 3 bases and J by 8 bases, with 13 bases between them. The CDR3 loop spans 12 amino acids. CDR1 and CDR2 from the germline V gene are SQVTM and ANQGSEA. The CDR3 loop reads CSVDFLGDGYTF. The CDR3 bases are TGCAGCGTTGATTTTTTGGGAGACGGCTACACCTTC.

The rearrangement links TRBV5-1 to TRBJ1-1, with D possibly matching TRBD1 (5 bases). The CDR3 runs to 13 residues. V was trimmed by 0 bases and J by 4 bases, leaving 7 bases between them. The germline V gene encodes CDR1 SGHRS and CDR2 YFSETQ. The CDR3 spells CASSLDGATEAFF. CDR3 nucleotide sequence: TGCGCCAGCAGCTTGGATGGGGCCACTGAAGCTTTCTTT.

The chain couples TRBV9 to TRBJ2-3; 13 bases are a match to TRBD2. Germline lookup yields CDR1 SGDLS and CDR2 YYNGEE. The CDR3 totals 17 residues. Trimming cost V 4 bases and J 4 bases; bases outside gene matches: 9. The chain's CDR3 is CASSPRTSGSVADTQYF. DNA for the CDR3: TGTGCCAGCAGCCCCCGGACTAGCGGGAGTGTGGCAGATACGCAGTATTTT. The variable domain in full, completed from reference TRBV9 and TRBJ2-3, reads DSGVTQTPKHLITATGQRVTLRCSPRSGDLSVYWYQQSLDQGLQFLIQYYNGEERAKGNILERFSAQQFPDLHSELNLSSLELGDSALYFCASSPRTSGSVADTQYFGPGTRLTVL.

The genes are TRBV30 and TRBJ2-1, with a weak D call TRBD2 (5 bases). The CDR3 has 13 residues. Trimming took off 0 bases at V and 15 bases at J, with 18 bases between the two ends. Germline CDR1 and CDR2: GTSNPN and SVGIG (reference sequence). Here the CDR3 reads CAWSVLVARDVFF. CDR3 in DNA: TGTGCCTGGAGTGTACTAGTGGCCCGGGATGTGTTCTTC.